This paragraph covers one TCR beta chain sequence. The antigen is not known. TCRdb fed the RT-PCR reads into MiXCR, producing one record per CDR3 protein. This table has roughly 670,000 distinct CDR3 sequences, 11% to 15% appearing once. This record comes from a study of response to subunit inactivated influenza vaccine. Germline CDR1 SGHTA, CDR2 FQGTGA. The CDR3 is made up of 16 amino acids. V lost 5 bases, J lost 2 bases, and 16 bases lay in between. Study results and limitations: Authors suggested few new T cells are recruited by each seasonal influenza vaccination.

The source material was PBMCs from blood, sampled roughly 2 weeks before vaccination. The TCR originated in a man aged 50-60 years who received an inactivated influenza vaccine. The V call is TRBV7-3, the J call TRBJ2-1; tentatively, D is TRBD1 (5 bases). The CDR3 DNA follows: TGTGCCAGCAGCCCTAACAGGTTAGATGCCTACAATGAGCAGTTCTTC. Amino acid sequence: CASSPNRLDAYNEQFF.